A single sample gave rise to the 26 T cell receptor beta chains below, sequenced in a study of CD4 T cells in relation to SARS-CoV-2 and coronaviruses (dated by TCRdb to 2020 to 2022). CD4+ T cells from unexposed donors were collected before the COVID-19 pandemic (2011-2018). Libraries came from the immunoSEQ multiplex PCR assay. Here the immuneACCESS table is served through TCRdb, limited to in-frame sequences with V and J called. Missing clones are a known gap in these copies; in checked studies unresolved V genes cover under half, and the rest lacks a known reason. This sample holds tens of thousands of clones; about 92% were observed only once. The ten largest clones add up to roughly 0.21% of the sample. Sequencing used naive CD4+ T cells from PBMCs. The cell subset or site label for this specimen denotes: naive CD4+ T cells isolated by negative enrichment. These TCRs come from a human donor in good health.

J is TRBJ2-1 and V is TRBV5-1, with 8 bases matching TRBD2. This CDR3 spans 15 amino acids. Germline lookup yields CDR1 SGHRS and CDR2 YFSETQ. Trimming at V came to 0 bases and at J to 5 bases, leaving 4 bases not matched to a gene. The CDR3 region is CASSLVPGGNNEQFF. The CDR3 DNA is TGCGCCAGCAGCTTGGTACCGGGAGGGAACAATGAGCAGTTCTTC.

This rearrangement joins TRBV25-1 to TRBJ2-1; the D call may be TRBD1 or TRBD2 (5 bases each). Between the trimmed V and J ends, which lost 5 bases and 0 bases, there was a span of 14 bases. Germline values: CDR1 MGHDK, CDR2 SYGVNS. The CDR3 has 16 amino acids. The CDR3 sequence is CASSRGAARSYNEQFF. CDR3 DNA: TGTGCCAGCAGTCGAGGGGCAGCCCGCTCCTACAATGAGCAGTTCTTC.

V and J are TRBV18 and TRBJ2-3, with 8 bases aligning to TRBD2. CDR1 and CDR2 (germline): KGHSH, LQKENI. CDR3 length: 16 residues. The junction had 8 bases not matched to a gene; V was cut back by 6 bases and J by 0 bases. The CDR3 DNA sequence: TGTGCCAGCTCTCCGGTAGCGGGAACTAGCACAGATACGCAGTATTTT. Its protein product is CASSPVAGTSTDTQYF.

This clone was detected a few times. This rearrangement joins TRBV7-3 to TRBJ2-7, with 7 bases matching TRBD2. Germline V gives CDR1 SGHTA, CDR2 FQGTGA. The CDR3 extends over 13 amino acids. Losses at the gene ends were 5 bases for V and 5 bases for J; bases not matched to a gene: 6. CDR3 nucleotides: TGTGCCAGCAGCCCAAAGGCGGGGGACGAGCAGTACTTC. It translates to CASSPKAGDEQYF.

This chain joins TRBV6-5 and TRBJ2-7; 9 positions match TRBD1. The V and J ends lost 4 bases and 3 bases, in that order; junction bases with no gene match: 7. This CDR3 is built from 15 residues. The germline V gene encodes CDR1 MNHEY and CDR2 SVGAGI. As DNA, the CDR3 is TGTGCCAGCAGTTCTGGGGACAGGGTTCACTACGAGCAGTACTTC. Its protein is CASSSGDRVHYEQYF.

In this sample, this clone turned up a few times. V gene TRBV7-3 combines with J gene TRBJ2-2; 11 nucleotides agree with TRBD2. V was clipped by 2 bases and J by 2 bases; unmatched bases: 10. Per the germline V gene, CDR1 is SGHTA and CDR2 is FQGTGA. The CDR3 has 19 amino acids. The CDR3 reads CASSLPGLAGGRNTGELFF. CDR3 bases: TGTGCCAGCAGCTTACCAGGGCTAGCGGGAGGTCGTAACACCGGGGAGCTGTTTTTT.

This clone was observed once. The chain employs TRBV28 and TRBJ2-6, with 7 bases aligning to TRBD1. V shed 7 bases, J shed 2 bases, and the junction held 11 bases outside the gene matches. The CDR3 runs to 17 residues. Germline values: CDR1 MDHEN, CDR2 SYDVKM. CDR3 DNA sequence: TGTGCCAGCACGGCCGGGACAGAGGTCACTGGGGCCAACGTCCTGACTTTC. Amino acid sequence: CASTAGTEVTGANVLTF.

Only one count was recorded for this clone. This sequence joins TRBV6-2 or TRBV6-3 and TRBJ2-7; D is possibly TRBD1 or TRBD2 (5 bases each). Germline V lookup: CDR1 MNHEY, CDR2 SVGEGT. Trimming took 1 base from V and 2 from J, leaving 18 bases between them. The CDR3 contains 17 residues. In nucleotides, the CDR3 is TGTGCCAGCAGTTACTTTGGACGGGGACCGTCTCCCTACGAGCAGTACTTC. Protein: CASSYFGRGPSPYEQYF.

The J gene is TRBJ2-7, the V gene TRBV5-1, with 9 bases matching TRBD2. The CDR3 loop spans 16 amino acids. V was clipped by 2 bases and J by 4 bases; unmatched bases: 10. Germline loops: CDR1 SGHRS, CDR2 YFSETQ. The CDR3 DNA sequence: TGCGCCAGCAGCTTACCAACCGCGGGAGGGCCTTACGAGCAGTACTTC. Residues: CASSLPTAGGPYEQYF.

The chain has TRBV5-6 and TRBJ1-3; D not certain. CDR3 length: 16 amino acids. Germline CDR1 SGHDT, CDR2 YYEEEE. V was trimmed by 2 bases and J by 0 bases, leaving 12 bases between them. CDR3 sequence reads: CASSFPGGVSGNTIYF. CDR3 bases: TGTGCCAGCAGCTTTCCAGGTGGGGTCTCTGGAAACACCATATATTTT.

This clone was detected once. V gene TRBV11-2 combines with J gene TRBJ2-5; the match to TRBD2 covers 15 bases. The ends lost 5 bases at V and 1 base at J; junction bases unmatched: 8. The CDR3 spans 18 residues. The germline CDR1 and CDR2 sequences are SGHAT and FQNNGV. CDR3 in amino acids: CASSIRGTSGGIQETQYF. The CDR3 DNA is TGTGCCAGCAGCATTAGGGGGACTAGCGGGGGGATCCAAGAGACCCAGTACTTC.

V usage is TRBV7-9 and J usage is TRBJ1-6, with 7 bases matching TRBD1. Germline assignment: CDR1 SEHNR and CDR2 FQNEAQ (reference sequence). The CDR3 is 16 amino acids. The junction had 8 bases not matched to a gene; V was cut back by 4 bases and J by 5 bases. The chain's CDR3 is CASSSNYRGDNSPLHF. CDR3 coding DNA: TGTGCCAGCAGCTCCAATTACAGGGGAGATAATTCACCCCTCCACTTT.

The chain carries TRBV10-3 and TRBJ2-7; 7 bases map to TRBD1. CDR1 is ENHRY, CDR2 SYGVKD, per germline. This CDR3 contains 15 residues. After removal of 3 bases from V and 1 base from J, the junction contained 6 bases not matched to a gene. CDR3 bases: TGTGCCATCAGTGATTCGAAGACAGGGTCCTACGAGCAGTACTTC. Its protein is CAISDSKTGSYEQYF.

The chain joins TRBV11-2 to TRBJ2-3, with 8 bases fitting TRBD2. CDR1 is SGHAT, CDR2 FQNNGV, per germline. The V gene end was trimmed by 1 base and the J gene end by 7 bases; junction bases not matched to a gene: 7. The CDR3 is 15 residues long. CDR3 in DNA: TGTGCCAGCAGCTTAGTCCGCGGGGGGAGCTATACGCAGTATTTT. Protein product: CASSLVRGGSYTQYF.

The chain carries TRBV2 and TRBJ2-1, with TRBD2 matching over 10 bases. CDR3 length: 17 amino acids. Germline values: CDR1 SNHLY, CDR2 FYNNEI. Losses at the gene ends were 8 bases for V and 3 bases for J; bases not matched to a gene: 13. CDR3 loop: CASRTLEGLASYNEQFF. Here the CDR3 DNA reads TGTGCCAGCCGGACTCTAGAGGGACTAGCGAGCTACAATGAGCAGTTCTTC.

The gene calls are TRBV5-1 and TRBJ1-2; TRBD1 agrees at 7 bases. The germline V gene has CDR1 SGHRS and CDR2 YFSETQ. This CDR3 is 15 amino acids long. With V trimmed by 4 bases and J by 3 bases, 9 bases remained unmatched. CDR3 loop: CASSTYPDRDYGYTF. CDR3 DNA: TGCGCCAGCAGCACCTACCCCGACAGGGACTATGGCTACACCTTC.

This clone was seen just once. The chain combines TRBV6-2 or TRBV6-3 with TRBJ2-5, with no clear D. The CDR3 consists of 13 residues. The germline V gene has CDR1 MNHEY and CDR2 SVGEGT. V was shortened by 2 bases and J by 5 bases, with 9 bases between the two germline ends. CDR3 sequence: CASSYVGLETQYF. The DNA for the CDR3 is TGTGCCAGCAGTTACGTGGGTTTGGAGACCCAGTACTTC.

V is TRBV5-6 and J is TRBJ1-5; TRBD1 matches 7 bases. Germline CDR1 reads SGHDT; CDR2 reads YYEEEE. The CDR3 consists of 14 residues. V gave up 0 bases and J gave up 5 bases; unmatched junction bases: 2. The CDR3 DNA sequence: TGTGCCAGCAGCTTGGGACAGGGTTATCAGCCCCAGCATTTT. This translates into CASSLGQGYQPQHF.

V is TRBV6-1 and J is TRBJ2-3; 7 bases match TRBD1. V was pared by 2 bases and J by 4 bases, with 6 bases of the junction left unmatched. The V gene's germline CDR1 is MNHNS and CDR2 SASEGT. This CDR3 has 15 residues. CDR3 region: CASSESLTGPDTQYF. In DNA, the CDR3 is TGTGCCAGCAGTGAATCCTTGACAGGGCCAGATACGCAGTATTTT.

The V gene is TRBV6-2 or TRBV6-3, the J gene TRBJ2-2; D might be TRBD1 (6 bases). Between the trimmed V and J ends, which lost 0 bases and 5 bases, there was a span of 10 bases. CDR1 is MNHEY, CDR2 SVGEGT, per germline. The CDR3 loop spans 15 amino acids. The CDR3 spells CASSYSGALTGELFF. The CDR3, as DNA: TGTGCCAGCAGTTACTCGGGGGCTCTAACCGGGGAGCTGTTTTTT.

The chain has TRBV6-5 and TRBJ2-7; D is unresolved. Germline V CDR1 and CDR2: MNHEY, SVGAGI. The V end was cut by 0 bases, the J end by 2 bases, with 8 bases between. The CDR3 loop spans 14 amino acids. The CDR3 here is CASSYSQETYEQYF. In DNA, the CDR3 is TGTGCCAGCAGTTACTCGCAGGAGACCTACGAGCAGTACTTC.

CDR3 nucleotide sequence: TGTGCCACTGGGAGGGGGGACACCGGGGAGCTGTTTTTT. Protein product: CATGRGDTGELFF. The J gene is TRBJ2-2, the V gene TRBV9; D perhaps matches TRBD2 (7 bases). V was trimmed by 9 bases and J by 3 bases, leaving 12 bases between them. Germline lookup yields CDR1 SGDLS and CDR2 YYNGEE. The CDR3 has 13 amino acids.

This sequence joins TRBV3-1 (or the pseudogene TRBV3-2) and TRBJ2-2; 12 bases agree with TRBD2. CDR3 length equals 16 residues. Per germline, CDR1 LGHDT and CDR2 YNNKEL (reference sequence). With V trimmed by 7 bases and J by 5 bases, 8 bases remained unmatched. The CDR3 here is CASKSSGTSGTGELFF. The CDR3 DNA sequence: TGTGCCAGCAAGTCGTCCGGGACTAGCGGGACCGGGGAGCTGTTTTTT.

V gene TRBV24-1 combines with J gene TRBJ2-3; 12 bases fit TRBD2. CDR1 and CDR2 (germline): KGHDR, SFDVKD. With V trimmed by 9 bases and J by 5 bases, 8 bases remained unmatched. The CDR3 consists of 15 residues. CDR3 sequence reads: CATGPTSGGEDTQYF. In DNA, the CDR3 is TGTGCCACCGGCCCGACTAGCGGGGGAGAAGATACGCAGTATTTT.

Only one count was recorded for this clone. V and J are TRBV5-1 and TRBJ1-1; no firm D call. Germline-derived CDR1 and CDR2 are SGHRS and YFSETQ. The CDR3 contains 14 residues. V dropped 5 bases and J dropped 0 bases, with 11 bases sitting between them. The CDR3 coding sequence is TGCGCCAGCAGACTGGACGGAATGAACACTGAAGCTTTCTTT. Translated, it gives CASRLDGMNTEAFF.

The chain couples TRBV6-5 to TRBJ2-6, with D perhaps matching TRBD1 (5 bases). Trimming took 7 bases from V and 2 from J, leaving 12 bases between them. The CDR3 loop spans 15 amino acids. Germline CDR1 and CDR2: MNHEY and SVGAGI. The chain's CDR3 is CASIRGDPGANVLTF. Written as DNA, the CDR3 is TGTGCCAGCATAAGGGGCGACCCTGGGGCCAACGTCCTGACTTTC.